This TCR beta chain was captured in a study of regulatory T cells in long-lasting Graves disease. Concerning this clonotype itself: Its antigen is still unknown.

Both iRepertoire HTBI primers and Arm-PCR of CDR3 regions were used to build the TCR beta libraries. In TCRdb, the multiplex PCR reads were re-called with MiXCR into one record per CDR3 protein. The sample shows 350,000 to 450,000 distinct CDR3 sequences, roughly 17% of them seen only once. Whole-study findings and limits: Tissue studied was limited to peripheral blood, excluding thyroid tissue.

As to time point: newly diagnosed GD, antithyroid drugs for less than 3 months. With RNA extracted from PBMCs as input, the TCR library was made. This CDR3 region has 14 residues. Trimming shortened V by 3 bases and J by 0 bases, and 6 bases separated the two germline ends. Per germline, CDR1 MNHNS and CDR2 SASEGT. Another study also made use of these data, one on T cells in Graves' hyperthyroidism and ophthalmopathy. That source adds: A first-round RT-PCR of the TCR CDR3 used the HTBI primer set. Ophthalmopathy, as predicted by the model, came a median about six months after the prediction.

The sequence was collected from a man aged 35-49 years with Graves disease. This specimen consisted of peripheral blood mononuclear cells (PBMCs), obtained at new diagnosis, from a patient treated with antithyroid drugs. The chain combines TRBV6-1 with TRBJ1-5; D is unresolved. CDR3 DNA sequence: TGTGCCAGCAGTGAGGGCGATAGCAATCAGCCCCAGCATTTT. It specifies CASSEGDSNQPQHF.